These T cell receptor beta chains were read from a single sample in a study of T cells in Graves' hyperthyroidism and ophthalmopathy. TCRdb independently ran MiXCR on the multiplex PCR reads; one entry per CDR3 protein. The data hold fewer than 550,000 distinct CDR3 sequences, with 15% to 19% observed a single time. Sequencing was done on a sample of blood. All receptors come from a woman aged 18-35 years with Graves' hyperthyroidism. Both conserved end residues are part of each CDR3. A D gene is named only where the DNA matches it firmly. Part of the rows lack a size; the others show once, few, many or a class for expanded clones.

V gene	clone size	D gene	CDR3 protein
TRBV6-1	many	TRBD1	CASSYQRTGGNYGYTF
TRBV6-1	many	TRBD2	CASSSRGIAGGNEQFF
TRBV7-9	.	.	CASSASGQVNEKLFF
TRBV29-1	.	.	CSVGDSYEQYF
TRBV11-3	many	TRBD2	CASSLRRDYTDTQYF
TRBV20-1	many	TRBD2	CSARVGTSGGGETQYF
TRBV7-3	many	TRBD2	CASSLFRGGMDTQYF
TRBV20-1	many	.	CSARDRRQSNEKLFF
TRBV6-2/TRBV6-3	.	TRBD1	CASSYSRQGASYEQYF
TRBV7-6	many	.	CASSSRTSGRETQYF
TRBV19	once	.	CASSIPGKPTYEQYF